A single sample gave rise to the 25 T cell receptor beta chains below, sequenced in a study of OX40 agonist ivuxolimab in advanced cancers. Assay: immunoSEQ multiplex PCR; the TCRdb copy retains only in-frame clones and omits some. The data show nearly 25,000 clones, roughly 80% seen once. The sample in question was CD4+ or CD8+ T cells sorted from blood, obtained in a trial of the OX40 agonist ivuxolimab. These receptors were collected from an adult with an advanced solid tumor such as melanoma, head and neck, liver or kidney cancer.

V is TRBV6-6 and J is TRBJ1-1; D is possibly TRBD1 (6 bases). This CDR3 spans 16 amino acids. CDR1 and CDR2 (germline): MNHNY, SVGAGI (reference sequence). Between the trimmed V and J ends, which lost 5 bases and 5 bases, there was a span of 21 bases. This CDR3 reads CASSPMAGGRLTEAFF. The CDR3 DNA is TGTGCCAGCAGTCCAATGGCGGGGGGGCGGCTAACTGAAGCTTTCTTT.

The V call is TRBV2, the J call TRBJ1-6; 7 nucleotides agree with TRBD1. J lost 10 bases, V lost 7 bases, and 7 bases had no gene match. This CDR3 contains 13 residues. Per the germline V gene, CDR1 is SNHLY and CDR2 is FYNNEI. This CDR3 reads CASMVDRESPLHF. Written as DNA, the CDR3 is TGTGCCAGCATGGTTGACAGGGAATCACCCCTCCACTTT. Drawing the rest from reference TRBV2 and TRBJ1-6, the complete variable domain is EPEVTQTPSHQVTQMGQEVILRCVPISNHLYFYWYRQILGQKVEFLVSFYNNEISEKSEIFDDQFSVERPDGSNFTLKIRSTKLEDSAMYFCASMVDRESPLHFGNGTRLTVT.

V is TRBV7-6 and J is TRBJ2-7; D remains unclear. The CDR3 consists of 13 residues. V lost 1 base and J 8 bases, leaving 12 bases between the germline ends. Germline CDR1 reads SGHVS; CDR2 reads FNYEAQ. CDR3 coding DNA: TGTGCCAGCAGCTTAGGAACGGGCAGTAAGCAGTACTTC. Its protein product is CASSLGTGSKQYF. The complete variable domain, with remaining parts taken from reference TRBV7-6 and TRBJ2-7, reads GAGVSQSPRYKVTKRGQDVALRCDPISGHVSLYWYRQALGQGPEFLTYFNYEAQQDKSGLPNDRFSAERPEGSISTLTIQRTEQRDSAMYRCASSLGTGSKQYFGPGTRLTVT.

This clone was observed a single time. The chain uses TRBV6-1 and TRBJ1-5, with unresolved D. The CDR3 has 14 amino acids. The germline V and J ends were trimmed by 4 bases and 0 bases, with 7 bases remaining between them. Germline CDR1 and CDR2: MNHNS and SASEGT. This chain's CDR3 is CASSVADSNQPQHF. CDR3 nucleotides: TGTGCCAGCAGTGTGGCGGATAGCAATCAGCCCCAGCATTTT.

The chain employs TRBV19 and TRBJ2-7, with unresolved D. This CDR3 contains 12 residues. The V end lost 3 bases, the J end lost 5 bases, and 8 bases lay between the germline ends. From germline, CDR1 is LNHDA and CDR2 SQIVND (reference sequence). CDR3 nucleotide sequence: TGTGCCAGTAGTATGATGGGTAACGAGCAGTACTTC. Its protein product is CASSMMGNEQYF.

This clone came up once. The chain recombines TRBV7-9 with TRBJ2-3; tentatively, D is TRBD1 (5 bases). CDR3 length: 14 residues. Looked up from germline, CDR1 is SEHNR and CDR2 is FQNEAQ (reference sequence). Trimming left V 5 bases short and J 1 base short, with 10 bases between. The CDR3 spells CASSIDSRTDTQYF. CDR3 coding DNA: TGTGCCAGCAGCATAGACAGCCGCACAGATACGCAGTATTTT. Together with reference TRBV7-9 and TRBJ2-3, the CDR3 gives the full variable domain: DTGVSQNPRHKITKRGQNVTFRCDPISEHNRLYWYRQTLGQGPEFLTYFQNEAQLEKSRLLSDRFSAERPKGSFSTLEIQRTEQGDSAMYLCASSIDSRTDTQYFGPGTRLTVL.

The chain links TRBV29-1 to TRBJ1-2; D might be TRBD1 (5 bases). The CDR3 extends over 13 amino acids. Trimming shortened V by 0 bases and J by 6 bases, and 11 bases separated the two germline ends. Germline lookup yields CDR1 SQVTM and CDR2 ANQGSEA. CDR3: CSVEDNEGHGYTF. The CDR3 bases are TGCAGCGTTGAAGATAACGAGGGACATGGCTACACCTTC.

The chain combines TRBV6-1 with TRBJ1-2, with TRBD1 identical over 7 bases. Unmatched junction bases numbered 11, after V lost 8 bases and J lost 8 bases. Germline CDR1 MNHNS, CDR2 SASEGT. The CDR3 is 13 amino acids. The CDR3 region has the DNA TGTGCCAGCGGAAAGTCGACAGGGAGAGGCTACACCTTC. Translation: CASGKSTGRGYTF.

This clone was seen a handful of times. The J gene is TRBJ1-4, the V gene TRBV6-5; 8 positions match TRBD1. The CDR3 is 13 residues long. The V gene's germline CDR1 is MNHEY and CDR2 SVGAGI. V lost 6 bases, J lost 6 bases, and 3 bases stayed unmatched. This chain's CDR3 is CASRQGGDEKLFF. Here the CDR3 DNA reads TGTGCCAGCAGACAGGGGGGGGATGAAAAACTGTTTTTT.

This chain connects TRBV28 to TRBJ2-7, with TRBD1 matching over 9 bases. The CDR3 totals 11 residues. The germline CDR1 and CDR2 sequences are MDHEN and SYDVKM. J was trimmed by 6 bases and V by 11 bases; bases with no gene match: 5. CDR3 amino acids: CAGQGLGEQYF. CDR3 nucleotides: TGTGCCGGACAGGGGTTAGGCGAGCAGTACTTC.

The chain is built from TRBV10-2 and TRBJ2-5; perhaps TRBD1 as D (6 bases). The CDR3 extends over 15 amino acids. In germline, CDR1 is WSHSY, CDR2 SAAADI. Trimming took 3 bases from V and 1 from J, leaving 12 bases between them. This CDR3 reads CASSDSRQAQETQYF. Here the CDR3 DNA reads TGCGCCAGCAGTGATAGCCGACAGGCCCAAGAGACCCAGTACTTC.

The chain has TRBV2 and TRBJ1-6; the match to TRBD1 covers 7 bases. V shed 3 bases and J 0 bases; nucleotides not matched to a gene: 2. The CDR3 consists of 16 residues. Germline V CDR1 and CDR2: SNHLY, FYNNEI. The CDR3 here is CASSEDRRSYNSPLHF. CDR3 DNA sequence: TGTGCCAGCAGTGAGGACAGGCGCTCCTATAATTCACCCCTCCACTTT.

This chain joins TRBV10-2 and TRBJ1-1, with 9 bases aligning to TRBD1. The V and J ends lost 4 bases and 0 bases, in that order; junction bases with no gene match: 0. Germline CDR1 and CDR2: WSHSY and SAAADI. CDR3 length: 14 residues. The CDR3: CASSGQGVNTEAFF. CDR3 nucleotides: TGCGCCAGCAGTGGACAGGGGGTGAACACTGAAGCTTTCTTT.

The CDR3 nucleotides are TGTGCCAGCAGGAATGAGGCAGGCGAGCAGTACTTC. Translated, it gives CASRNEAGEQYF. V gene TRBV9 combines with J gene TRBJ2-7; D not certain. The CDR3 extends over 12 amino acids. Trimming removed 5 bases from V and 6 bases from J, with 12 bases in between. Per the germline V gene, CDR1 is SGDLS and CDR2 is YYNGEE.

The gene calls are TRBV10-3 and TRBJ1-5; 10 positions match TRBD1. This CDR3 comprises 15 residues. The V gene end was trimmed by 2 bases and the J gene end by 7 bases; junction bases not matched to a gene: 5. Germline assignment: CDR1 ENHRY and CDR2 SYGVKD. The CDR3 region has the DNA TGTGCCATCAGTGAGCCGGGACAGGGGTTACAGCCCCAGCATTTT. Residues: CAISEPGQGLQPQHF.

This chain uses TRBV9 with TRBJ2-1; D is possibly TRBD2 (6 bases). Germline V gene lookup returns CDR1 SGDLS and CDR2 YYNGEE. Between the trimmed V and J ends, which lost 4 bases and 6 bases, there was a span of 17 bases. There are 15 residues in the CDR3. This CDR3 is CASSTWTGVSNEQFF. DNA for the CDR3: TGTGCCAGCAGCACATGGACGGGGGTCTCCAATGAGCAGTTCTTC.

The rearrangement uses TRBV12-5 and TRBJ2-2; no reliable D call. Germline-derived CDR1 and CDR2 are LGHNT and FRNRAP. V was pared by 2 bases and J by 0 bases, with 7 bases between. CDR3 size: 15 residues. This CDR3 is CASGLRPPNTGELFF. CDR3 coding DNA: TGTGCTAGTGGTTTGCGGCCCCCGAACACCGGGGAGCTGTTTTTT.

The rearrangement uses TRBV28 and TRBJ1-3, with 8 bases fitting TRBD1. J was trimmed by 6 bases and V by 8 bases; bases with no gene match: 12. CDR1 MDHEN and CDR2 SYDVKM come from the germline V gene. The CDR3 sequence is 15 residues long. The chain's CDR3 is CASLRGRGQINTIYF. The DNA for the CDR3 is TGTGCCAGCCTCCGAGGCAGGGGGCAGATAAACACCATATATTTT.

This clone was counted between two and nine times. The CDR3 nucleotides are TGTGCCAGCAGCTTTGAGGTGGGACCTAGCGGGGGGCTTAACAATGAGCAGTTCTTC. Translated, it gives CASSFEVGPSGGLNNEQFF. The chain carries TRBV12-1 and TRBJ2-1; the tabulated D call, TRBD2, remains unverified against the DNA. TRBV12-1 is a documented pseudogene. The CDR3 has 19 amino acids.

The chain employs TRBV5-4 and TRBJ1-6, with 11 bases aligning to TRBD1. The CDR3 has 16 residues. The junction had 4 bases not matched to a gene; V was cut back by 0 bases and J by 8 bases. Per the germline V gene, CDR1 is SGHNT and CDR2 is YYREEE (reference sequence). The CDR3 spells CASSLGGQGADSPLHF. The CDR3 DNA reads TGTGCCAGCAGCTTGGGTGGACAGGGGGCAGATTCACCCCTCCACTTT.

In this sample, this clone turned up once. Written as DNA, the CDR3 is TGTGCCAGCAGCTTGGTGACGAGTTTCGGGGGCCCGGGTACGCAGTATTTT. Residues: CASSLVTSFGGPGTQYF. V gene TRBV5-5 combines with J gene TRBJ2-3; TRBD1 or TRBD2 may be the D gene (6 bases each). The CDR3 is made up of 17 amino acids. With 0 bases removed from V and 8 bases from J, the gap between germline ends came to 22 bases. In germline, CDR1 is SGHKS, CDR2 YYEKEE (reference sequence).

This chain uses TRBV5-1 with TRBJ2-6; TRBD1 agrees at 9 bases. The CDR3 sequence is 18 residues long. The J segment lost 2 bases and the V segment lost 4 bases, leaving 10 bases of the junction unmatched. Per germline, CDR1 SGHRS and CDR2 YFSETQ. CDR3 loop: CASSPGQGLVAGANVLTF. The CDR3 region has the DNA TGCGCCAGCAGCCCGGGACAGGGCTTGGTAGCTGGGGCCAACGTCCTGACTTTC.

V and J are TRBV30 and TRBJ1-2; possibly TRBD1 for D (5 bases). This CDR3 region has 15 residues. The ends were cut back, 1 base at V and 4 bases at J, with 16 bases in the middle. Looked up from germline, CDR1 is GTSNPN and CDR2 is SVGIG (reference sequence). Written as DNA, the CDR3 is TGTGCCTGGAGTGCCACGACAGTACGGCTCTATGGCTACACCTTC. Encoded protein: CAWSATTVRLYGYTF. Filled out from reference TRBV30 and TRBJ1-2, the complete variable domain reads SQTIHQWPATLVQPVGSPLSLECTVEGTSNPNLYWYRQAAGRGLQLLFYSVGIGQISSEVPQNLSASRPQDRQFILSSKKLLLSDSGFYLCAWSATTVRLYGYTFGSGTRLTVV.

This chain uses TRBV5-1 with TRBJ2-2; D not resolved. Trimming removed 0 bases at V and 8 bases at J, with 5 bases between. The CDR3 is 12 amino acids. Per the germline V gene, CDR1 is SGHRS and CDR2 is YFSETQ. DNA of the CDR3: TGCGCCAGCAGCTTGGTGGAGGGGGAGCTGTTTTTT. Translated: CASSLVEGELFF.

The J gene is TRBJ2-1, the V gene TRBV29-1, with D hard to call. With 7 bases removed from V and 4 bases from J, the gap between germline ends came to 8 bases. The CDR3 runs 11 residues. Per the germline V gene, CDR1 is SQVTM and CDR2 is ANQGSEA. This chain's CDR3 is CSATDYNEQFF. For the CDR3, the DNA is TGCAGCGCCACAGATTACAATGAGCAGTTCTTC.